This TCR beta chain was sequenced for a study of graft-versus-host responses after intestinal transplantation. As to this clone: Its target is not known.

Trimming shortened V by 4 bases and J by 3 bases, and 12 bases separated the two germline ends. Germline V gene data show CDR1 as LNHNV and CDR2 as YYDKDF (reference sequence). The CDR3 extends over 14 amino acids. TCRdb keeps only in-frame clones here, not all; method: immunoSEQ multiplex PCR. Among around 93,000 clones listed, around nine tenths were seen once. The starting material was unstimulated CD8+ T cells sorted from spleen or lymph node cells, obtained before intestinal transplant. The sequence was collected from a human donor who received an intestinal transplant. The rearrangement joins TRBV15 to TRBJ2-5; D assignment may be TRBD1 or TRBD2 (5 bases each). This chain's CDR3 is CATSTRDGKETQYF. CDR3 coding DNA: TGTGCCACCAGCACCCGGGACGGGAAAGAGACCCAGTACTTC.